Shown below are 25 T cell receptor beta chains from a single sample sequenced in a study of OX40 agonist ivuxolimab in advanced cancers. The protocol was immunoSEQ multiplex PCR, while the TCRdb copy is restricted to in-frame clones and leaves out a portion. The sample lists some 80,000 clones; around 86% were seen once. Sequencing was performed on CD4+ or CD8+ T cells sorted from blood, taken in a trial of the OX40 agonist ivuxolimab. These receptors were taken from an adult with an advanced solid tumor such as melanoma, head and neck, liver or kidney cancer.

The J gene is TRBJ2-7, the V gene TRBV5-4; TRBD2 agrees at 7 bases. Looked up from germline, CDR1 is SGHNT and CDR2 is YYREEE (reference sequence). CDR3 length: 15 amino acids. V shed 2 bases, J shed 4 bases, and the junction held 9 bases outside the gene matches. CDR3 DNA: TGTGCCAGCAGCTTCGGGGGAGGGCCGGGTTACGAGCAGTACTTC. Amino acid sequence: CASSFGGGPGYEQYF.

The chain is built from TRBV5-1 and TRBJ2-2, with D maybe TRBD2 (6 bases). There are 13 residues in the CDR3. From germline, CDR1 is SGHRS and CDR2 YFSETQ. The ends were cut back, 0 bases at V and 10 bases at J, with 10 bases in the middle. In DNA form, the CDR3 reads TGCGCCAGCAGCTTGGCCCGACTAGAGGAGCTGTTTTTT. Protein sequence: CASSLARLEELFF.

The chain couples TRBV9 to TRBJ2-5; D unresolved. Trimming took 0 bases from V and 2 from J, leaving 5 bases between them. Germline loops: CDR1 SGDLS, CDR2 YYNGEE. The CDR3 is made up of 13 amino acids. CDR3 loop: CASSVAPQETQYF. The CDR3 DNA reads TGTGCCAGCAGCGTAGCCCCACAAGAGACCCAGTACTTC.

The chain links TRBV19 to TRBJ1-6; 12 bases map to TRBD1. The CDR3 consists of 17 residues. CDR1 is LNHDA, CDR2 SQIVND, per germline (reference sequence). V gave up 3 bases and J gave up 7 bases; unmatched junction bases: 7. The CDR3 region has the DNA TGTGCCAGTAGTATTACCGGGACAGGGGGCAGAAATTCACCCCTCCACTTT. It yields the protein CASSITGTGGRNSPLHF.

CDR3 DNA sequence: TGTGCCACCGCCAGGGACTTTAATGAAAAACTGTTTTTT. Translation: CATARDFNEKLFF. This rearrangement joins TRBV15 to TRBJ1-4, with TRBD1 as a possible D gene (5 bases). Germline V gene sequence: CDR1 LNHNV, CDR2 YYDKDF (reference sequence). The V gene lost 8 bases and the J gene lost 4 bases, with 11 bases spanning the gap. This CDR3 has 13 residues.

In DNA form, the CDR3 reads TGTGCCAGTAGGCCAGGGTACAGGGACGACTATGGCTACACCTTC. It translates to CASRPGYRDDYGYTF. The chain carries TRBV19 and TRBJ1-2, with TRBD1 as a possible D gene (6 bases). The CDR3 runs 15 residues. Germline CDR1 is LNHDA and CDR2 is SQIVND (reference sequence). Trimming took 6 bases from V and 3 from J, leaving 17 bases between them.

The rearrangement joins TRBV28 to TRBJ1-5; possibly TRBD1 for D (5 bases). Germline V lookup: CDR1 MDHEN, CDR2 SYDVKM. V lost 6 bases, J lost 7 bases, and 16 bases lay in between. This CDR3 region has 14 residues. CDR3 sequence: CASRPGTGGQPQHF. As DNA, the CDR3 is TGTGCCAGCAGACCTGGGACGGGGGGACAGCCCCAGCATTTT.

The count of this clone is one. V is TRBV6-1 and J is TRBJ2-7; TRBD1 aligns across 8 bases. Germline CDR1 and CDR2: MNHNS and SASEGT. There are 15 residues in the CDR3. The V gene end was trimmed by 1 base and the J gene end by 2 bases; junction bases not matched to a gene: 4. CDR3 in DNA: TGTGCCAGCAGTGAAGTGCCAGGGGGCACCTACGAGCAGTACTTC. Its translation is CASSEVPGGTYEQYF.

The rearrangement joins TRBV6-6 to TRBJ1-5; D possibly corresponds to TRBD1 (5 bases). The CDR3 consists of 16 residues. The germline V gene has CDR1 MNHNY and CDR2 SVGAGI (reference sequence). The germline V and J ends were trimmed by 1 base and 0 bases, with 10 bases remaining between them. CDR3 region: CASSYYSTVSNQPQHF. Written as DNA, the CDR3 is TGTGCCAGCAGTTACTATTCGACAGTTAGCAATCAGCCCCAGCATTTT.

This CDR3 reads CASSARQADYGYTF. In DNA, the CDR3 is TGTGCCAGTAGTGCTAGACAGGCTGACTATGGCTACACCTTC. V and J are TRBV19 and TRBJ1-2; D is possibly TRBD1 (6 bases). V was cut by 5 bases and J by 3 bases, with 13 bases left in between. Germline CDR1 LNHDA, CDR2 SQIVND (reference sequence). This CDR3 comprises 14 residues.

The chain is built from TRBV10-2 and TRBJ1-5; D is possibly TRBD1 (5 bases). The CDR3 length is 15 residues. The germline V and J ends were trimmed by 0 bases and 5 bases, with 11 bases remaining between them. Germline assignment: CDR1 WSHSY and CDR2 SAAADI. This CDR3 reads CASSESAGNHQPQHF. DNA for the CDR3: TGCGCCAGCAGTGAGTCGGCAGGGAACCATCAGCCCCAGCATTTT.

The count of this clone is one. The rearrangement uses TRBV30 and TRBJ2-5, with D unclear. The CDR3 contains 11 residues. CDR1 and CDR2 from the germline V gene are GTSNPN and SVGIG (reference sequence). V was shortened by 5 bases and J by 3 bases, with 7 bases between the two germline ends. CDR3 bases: TGTGCCTGGGCTGATAAAGAGACCCAGTACTTC. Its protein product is CAWADKETQYF.

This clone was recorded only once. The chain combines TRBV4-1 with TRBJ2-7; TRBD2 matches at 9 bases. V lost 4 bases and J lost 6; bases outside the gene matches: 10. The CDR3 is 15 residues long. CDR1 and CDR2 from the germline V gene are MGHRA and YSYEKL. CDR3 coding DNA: TGCGCCAGCAGCCGAGAGGCCGGGACTAGCATCGAGCAGTACTTC. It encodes CASSREAGTSIEQYF.

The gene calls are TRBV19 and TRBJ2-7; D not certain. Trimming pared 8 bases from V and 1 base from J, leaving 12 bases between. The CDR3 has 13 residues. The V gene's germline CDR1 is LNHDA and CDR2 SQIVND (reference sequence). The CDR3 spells CASARTVSYEQYF. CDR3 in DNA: TGTGCCAGTGCGCGGACGGTTTCCTACGAGCAGTACTTC.

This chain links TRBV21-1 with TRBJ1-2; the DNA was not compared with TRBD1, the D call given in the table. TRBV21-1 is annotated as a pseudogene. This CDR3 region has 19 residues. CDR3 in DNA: TGTGCCAGCAGCAAAGCACGAAATACGCGGACAGGGAAAAACTATGGCTACACCTTC. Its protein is CASSKARNTRTGKNYGYTF.

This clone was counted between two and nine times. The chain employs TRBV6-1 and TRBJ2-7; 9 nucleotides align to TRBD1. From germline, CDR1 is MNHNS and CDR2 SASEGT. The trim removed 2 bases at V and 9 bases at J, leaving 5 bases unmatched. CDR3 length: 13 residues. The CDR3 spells CASSETGGKGQYF. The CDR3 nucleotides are TGTGCCAGCAGTGAAACAGGGGGCAAAGGGCAGTACTTC.

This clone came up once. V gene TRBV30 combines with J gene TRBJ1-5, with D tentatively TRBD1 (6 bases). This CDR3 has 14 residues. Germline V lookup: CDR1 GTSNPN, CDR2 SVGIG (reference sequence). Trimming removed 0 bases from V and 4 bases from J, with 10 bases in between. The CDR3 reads CAWSVGGPNQPQHF. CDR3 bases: TGTGCCTGGAGTGTAGGGGGACCGAATCAGCCCCAGCATTTT.

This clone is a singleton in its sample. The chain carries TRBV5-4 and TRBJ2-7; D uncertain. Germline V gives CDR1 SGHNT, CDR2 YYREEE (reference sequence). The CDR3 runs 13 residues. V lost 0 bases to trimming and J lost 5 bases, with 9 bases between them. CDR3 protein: CASSLEVWDEQYF. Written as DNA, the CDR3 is TGTGCCAGCAGCTTGGAGGTGTGGGACGAGCAGTACTTC.

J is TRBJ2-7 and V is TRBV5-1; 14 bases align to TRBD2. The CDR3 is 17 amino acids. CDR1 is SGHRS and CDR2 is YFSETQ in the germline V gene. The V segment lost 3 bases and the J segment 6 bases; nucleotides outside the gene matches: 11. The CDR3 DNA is TGCGCCAGCAGCTCAACCGGGACTAGCGGGAGTAAGGGCGAGCAGTACTTC. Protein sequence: CASSSTGTSGSKGEQYF. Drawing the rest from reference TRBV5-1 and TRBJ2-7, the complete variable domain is KAGVTQTPRYLIKTRGQQVTLSCSPISGHRSVSWYQQTPGQGLQFLFEYFSETQRNKGNFPGRFSGRQFSNSRSEMNVSTLELGDSALYLCASSSTGTSGSKGEQYFGPGTRLTVT.

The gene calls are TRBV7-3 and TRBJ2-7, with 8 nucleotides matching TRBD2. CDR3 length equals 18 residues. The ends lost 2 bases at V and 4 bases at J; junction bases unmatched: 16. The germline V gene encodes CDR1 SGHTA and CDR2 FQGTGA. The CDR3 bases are TGTGCCAGCAGCTTACACGGAATGCGGGAGGCAACCCCTTACGAGCAGTACTTC. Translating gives CASSLHGMREATPYEQYF. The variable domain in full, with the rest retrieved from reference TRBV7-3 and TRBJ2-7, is GAGVSQTPSNKVTEKGKYVELRCDPISGHTALYWYRQSLGQGPEFLIYFQGTGAADDSGLPNDRFFAVRPEGSVSTLKIQRTERGDSAVYLCASSLHGMREATPYEQYFGPGTRLTVT.

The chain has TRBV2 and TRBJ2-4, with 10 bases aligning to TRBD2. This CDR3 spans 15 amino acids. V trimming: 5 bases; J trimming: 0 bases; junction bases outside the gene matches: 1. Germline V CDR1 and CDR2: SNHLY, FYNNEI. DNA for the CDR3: TGTGCCAGCAGTCGACTAGCGGGAGCCAAAAACATTCAGTACTTC. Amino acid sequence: CASSRLAGAKNIQYF.

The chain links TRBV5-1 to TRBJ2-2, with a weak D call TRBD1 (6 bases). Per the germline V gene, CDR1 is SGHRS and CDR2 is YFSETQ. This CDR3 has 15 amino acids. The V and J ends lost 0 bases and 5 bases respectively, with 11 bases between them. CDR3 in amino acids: CASSLEGTSTGELFF. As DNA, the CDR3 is TGCGCCAGCAGCTTGGAGGGGACATCAACCGGGGAGCTGTTTTTT.

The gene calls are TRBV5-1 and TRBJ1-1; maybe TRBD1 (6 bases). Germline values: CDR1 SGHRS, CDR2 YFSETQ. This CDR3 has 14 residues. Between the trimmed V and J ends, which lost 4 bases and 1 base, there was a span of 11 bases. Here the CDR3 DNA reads TGCGCCAGCAGCCAGGGGACATCGAACACTGAAGCTTTCTTT. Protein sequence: CASSQGTSNTEAFF.

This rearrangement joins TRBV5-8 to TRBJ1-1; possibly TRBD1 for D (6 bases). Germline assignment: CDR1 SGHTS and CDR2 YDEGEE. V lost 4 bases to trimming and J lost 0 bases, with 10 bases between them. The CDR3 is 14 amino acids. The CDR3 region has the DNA TGTGCCAGCAGCCGAGGACAGCTGAACACTGAAGCTTTCTTT. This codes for CASSRGQLNTEAFF. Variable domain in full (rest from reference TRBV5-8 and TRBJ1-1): EAGVTQSPTHLIKTRGQQATLRCSPISGHTSVYWYQQALGLGLQFLLWYDEGEERNRGNFPPRFSGRQFPNYSSELNVNALELEDSALYLCASSRGQLNTEAFFGQGTRLTVV.

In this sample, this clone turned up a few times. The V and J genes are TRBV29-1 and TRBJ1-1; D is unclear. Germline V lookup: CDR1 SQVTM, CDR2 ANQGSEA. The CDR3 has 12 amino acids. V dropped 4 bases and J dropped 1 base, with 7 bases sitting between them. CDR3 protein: CSVVASNTEAFF. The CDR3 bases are TGCAGCGTTGTTGCGTCGAACACTGAAGCTTTCTTT.